Listed here are 17 T cell receptor beta chains from one sample, sequenced in a study of T cells in tumors after PD-1 blockade (dated by TCRdb to between 2017 and 2020). The method was the immunoSEQ multiplex PCR assay. TCRdb stores this immuneACCESS table with in-frame sequences only. Part of the clones is absent; in the studies checked, under half of the shortfall reflects unresolved V genes, and no reason is known for the rest. Within this sample are about 33,000 clones, with just under 80% of them counted one time only. The ten biggest clones cover 30% to 40% of the sample. Per the publication, the time point label means: before anti-PD-1 therapy. The sequences come from PBMCs, collected before anti-PD-1 treatment. The receptors were gathered from a human donor with basal cell carcinoma.

The chain uses TRBV3-1 (or the pseudogene TRBV3-2) and TRBJ2-5, with 7 bases that match TRBD2. The CDR3 runs to 16 residues. Germline CDR1 is LGHDT and CDR2 is YNNKEL (reference sequence). After removal of 3 bases from V and 2 bases from J, the junction contained 9 bases not matched to a gene. This CDR3 reads CASSQSGASGQETQYF. CDR3 in DNA: TGTGCCAGCAGCCAGAGTGGGGCTAGCGGACAAGAGACCCAGTACTTC.

The J gene is TRBJ1-1, the V gene TRBV6-5; maybe TRBD1 (5 bases). The CDR3 covers 15 residues. The V end lost 4 bases, the J end lost 4 bases, and 16 bases lay between the germline ends. Germline V gene lookup returns CDR1 MNHEY and CDR2 SVGAGI. The CDR3, as DNA: TGTGCCAGCAGTTCCAGGGAAGTGGTGGGCACTGAAGCTTTCTTT. Protein product: CASSSREVVGTEAFF.

This rearrangement joins TRBV5-1 to TRBJ2-3; tentative D call: TRBD1 (5 bases). The V and J ends lost 5 bases and 0 bases respectively, with 13 bases between them. The CDR3 is 15 amino acids. Germline CDR1 is SGHRS and CDR2 is YFSETQ. CDR3 loop: CASRMTVLSTDTQYF. CDR3 in DNA: TGCGCCAGCAGGATGACAGTCCTGAGCACAGATACGCAGTATTTT.

This rearrangement joins TRBV30 to TRBJ1-1; D is unclear. Germline loops: CDR1 GTSNPN, CDR2 SVGIG (reference sequence). The CDR3 runs to 12 residues. Between the trimmed V and J ends, which lost 4 bases and 5 bases, there was a span of 11 bases. CDR3 sequence: CAWKVTWTEAFF. CDR3 bases: TGTGCCTGGAAGGTTACGTGGACTGAAGCTTTCTTT.

This clone appeared a single time. The V call is TRBV19, the J call TRBJ1-1, with 10 bases fitting TRBD1. CDR3 length: 18 residues. Germline V gene sequence: CDR1 LNHDA, CDR2 SQIVND (reference sequence). V trimming: 6 bases; J trimming: 0 bases; junction bases outside the gene matches: 13. CDR3 coding DNA: TGTGCCAGTAGCCCGGGACAGGGGATCTCCCTCATGAACACTGAAGCTTTCTTT. This codes for CASSPGQGISLMNTEAFF. The full variable domain, its missing parts supplied by reference TRBV19 and TRBJ1-1, is DGGITQSPKYLFRKEGQNVTLSCEQNLNHDAMYWYRQDPGQGLRLIYYSQIVNDFQKGDIAEGYSVSREKKESFPLTVTSAQKNPTAFYLCASSPGQGISLMNTEAFFGQGTRLTVV.

V gene TRBV5-1 combines with J gene TRBJ2-2; no clear D gene. The CDR3 sequence is 14 residues long. Per germline, CDR1 SGHRS and CDR2 YFSETQ. The V end lost 4 bases, the J end lost 6 bases, and 13 bases lay between the germline ends. CDR3 sequence reads: CASSPRPGSGELFF. The CDR3, as DNA: TGCGCCAGCAGCCCACGTCCTGGGTCCGGGGAGCTGTTTTTT.

The V call is TRBV9, the J call TRBJ2-3, with 16 bases that match TRBD2. This CDR3 has 20 amino acids. The V gene's germline CDR1 is SGDLS and CDR2 YYNGEE. Trimming cost V 4 bases and J 3 bases; bases outside gene matches: 14. CDR3 coding DNA: TGTGCCAGCAGCCGCTTGACGGGACTAGCGGGGGGGCCTCCTACAGATACGCAGTATTTT. Encoded protein: CASSRLTGLAGGPPTDTQYF.

The rearrangement uses TRBV28 and TRBJ2-7; possibly TRBD1 or TRBD2 for D (5 bases each). The CDR3 is 14 residues long. Germline-derived CDR1 and CDR2 are MDHEN and SYDVKM. V lost 5 bases and J 3 bases, leaving 14 bases between the germline ends. The CDR3 DNA is TGTGCCAGCAGTACTGGGGACGGTCTCTACGAGCAGTACTTC. Its protein is CASSTGDGLYEQYF.

This chain's CDR3 is CASSPQGYTDTQYF. In DNA form, the CDR3 reads TGTGCCAGCTCACCCCAGGGTTACACAGATACGCAGTATTTT. The gene calls are TRBV18 and TRBJ2-3, with a tentative D call TRBD1 (5 bases). This CDR3 contains 14 residues. Germline-derived CDR1 and CDR2 are KGHSH and LQKENI. V shed 3 bases and J shed 2 bases, with 9 bases lying between them.

V is TRBV11-3 and J is TRBJ2-3; 8 bases agree with TRBD1. The CDR3 has 14 amino acids. Germline lookup yields CDR1 SGHNT and CDR2 YENEEA. V trimming: 5 bases; J trimming: 4 bases; junction bases outside the gene matches: 5. The CDR3 sequence is CASSARQGSDTQYF. CDR3 coding DNA: TGTGCCAGCAGCGCTAGACAGGGGTCAGATACGCAGTATTTT.

In this sample, this clone turned up once. V is TRBV9 and J is TRBJ1-2; TRBD1 is a possible D gene (5 bases). CDR1 SGDLS and CDR2 YYNGEE come from the germline V gene. The ends were cut back, 4 bases at V and 2 bases at J, with 15 bases in the middle. The CDR3 is 15 amino acids. The CDR3 bases are TGTGCCAGCAGCCTACGGGACGGACCAAACTATGGCTACACCTTC. This sequence encodes CASSLRDGPNYGYTF.

The genes are TRBV4-3 and TRBJ1-2, with D hard to call. The CDR3 has 15 residues. Trimming pared 2 bases from V and 1 base from J, leaving 11 bases between. Germline V gene lookup returns CDR1 LGHNA and CDR2 YSLEER. CDR3 in amino acids: CASSQSRTVNYGYTF. CDR3 DNA: TGCGCCAGCAGCCAATCCAGGACGGTTAACTATGGCTACACCTTC.

This chain joins TRBV5-1 and TRBJ1-2; a weak D match, TRBD1 (5 bases). The ends were cut back, 0 bases at V and 5 bases at J, with 5 bases in the middle. CDR1 is SGHRS and CDR2 is YFSETQ in the germline V gene. CDR3 size: 12 residues. DNA of the CDR3: TGCGCCAGCAGCTTGGCAGGGTATGGCTACACCTTC. Its translation is CASSLAGYGYTF.

This chain connects TRBV23-1 to TRBJ2-7; 7 bases fit TRBD1. TRBV23-1 is flagged as an ORF with uncertain function. The CDR3 contains 19 residues. Trimming at V came to 0 bases and at J to 3 bases, leaving 17 bases not matched to a gene. The CDR3 nucleotides are TGCGCCAGCAGTCAATCCACCGGACAGGTATTTGTGTTCGTCTACGAGCAGTACTTC. Translated, it gives CASSQSTGQVFVFVYEQYF.

Concerning this clone itself: The limits of the CDR3 on the DNA are not certain, so only TCRdb's listed CDR3 is given. This chain links TRBV12-1 with TRBJ2-7. TRBV12-1 is described as a pseudogene. The CDR3 has 14 amino acids, counting both end residues. The CDR3 spells CASSFAVGIYEQYF.

The J gene is TRBJ1-1, the V gene TRBV4-1; TRBD1 aligns across 7 bases. The CDR3 is made up of 16 amino acids. Germline V gene sequence: CDR1 MGHRA, CDR2 YSYEKL. Losses at the gene ends were 4 bases for V and 0 bases for J; bases not matched to a gene: 8. CDR3 in amino acids: CASSPRDSLMNTEAFF. The CDR3 DNA sequence: TGCGCCAGCAGCCCCCGGGACAGTCTCATGAACACTGAAGCTTTCTTT.

The chain couples TRBV28 to TRBJ2-3, with TRBD2 matching over 12 bases. This CDR3 has 17 amino acids. Trimming took 5 bases from V and 9 from J; bases not matched to a gene: 15. From germline, CDR1 is MDHEN and CDR2 SYDVKM. CDR3 amino acids: CASSGPGLAGTKGTQYF. Here the CDR3 DNA reads TGTGCCAGCAGTGGACCGGGACTAGCGGGCACAAAGGGGACGCAGTATTTT.